The rows below give T cell receptor beta chains drawn from one sample of a study of blood T cells in healthy people across ages. A single record per CDR3 protein comes from TCRdb applying MiXCR to the 5' RACE reads. The profile shows hundreds of thousands of distinct CDR3 sequences, roughly three fifths of them singletons. The sequenced sample consisted of blood. These receptors were taken from a man in his forties in good health. Each CDR3 is given with its conserved first and last residue. The D gene is left open where the match is weak. Part of the rows lack a size; the others show once, few, many or a class for expanded clones.

v_call	j_call	d_call	clone_size	cdr3_nt	cdr3_aa
TRBV7-2	TRBJ2-1	TRBD2	.	TGTGCCAGCAGCAGGAGCGGGAGGAGGGTCAATGAGCAGTTCTTC	CASSRSGRRVNEQFF
TRBV2	TRBJ2-1	.	.	TGTGCCAGCAGTGTTTGGGCCTACAATGAGCAGTTCTTC	CASSVWAYNEQFF
TRBV29-1	TRBJ2-7	TRBD2	few	TGCAGCGTTGGGACTAGCAGTCCCTACGAGCAGTACTTC	CSVGTSSPYEQYF
TRBV12-3/TRBV12-4	TRBJ2-1	.	.	TGTGCCAGCAGTTTGGGGCGAGGAGTAGTTGAGCAGTTCTTC	CASSLGRGVVEQFF
TRBV5-8	TRBJ1-5	.	.	TGTGCCAGCAGCTTTCGGACAGTAAATCAGCCCCAGCATTTT	CASSFRTVNQPQHF
TRBV15	TRBJ2-7	.	.	TGTGCCACCAGCAGAGATCATCAGGGAGGCGGCGAGCAGTACTTC	CATSRDHQGGGEQYF
TRBV7-9	TRBJ2-7	.	.	TGTGCCAGCAGCCCGGGCCGCCCCCCCTACGAGCAGTACTTC	CASSPGRPPYEQYF
TRBV29-1	TRBJ2-5	TRBD1	.	TGCAGCGTTGATGAGGGACAGGGGGCATGGGAGACCCAGTACTTC	CSVDEGQGAWETQYF
TRBV20-1	TRBJ1-5	.	.	TGCAGTGCTGGCATCGGGGCTACGCAGCCCCAGCATTTT	CSAGIGATQPQHF
TRBV12-3/TRBV12-4	TRBJ2-7	.	many	TGTGCCAGCAGTTTAGCGAGGTACGAGCAGTACTTC	CASSLARYEQYF
TRBV2	TRBJ2-5	.	.	TGTGCCAGCAGCGATAGTTCTATAGATGAGCAGTACTTC	CASSDSSIDEQYF
TRBV7-9	TRBJ1-2	.	.	TGTGCCAGCAGGGAAAGGGACCGCCCTGGAGGCTACACCTTC	CASRERDRPGGYTF
TRBV6-5	TRBJ2-1	.	.	TGTGCCAGCAGTTACCGCTCCTACAATGAGCAGTTCTTC	CASSYRSYNEQFF
TRBV27	TRBJ2-5	.	few	TGTGCCAGCAGTTCTGGGACACGCTGGGATGGGGAGACCCAGTACTTC	CASSSGTRWDGETQYF
TRBV5-6	TRBJ2-1	TRBD1	.	TGTGCCAGCAGCCCGACAGGGTTGCCCTCCTACAATGAGCAGTTCTTC	CASSPTGLPSYNEQFF
TRBV7-3	TRBJ1-2	TRBD1	.	TGTGCCAGCAGCCTCCCGGGGACAGGGGGTGGCTACACCTTC	CASSLPGTGGGYTF
TRBV12-3/TRBV12-4	TRBJ1-1	.	.	TGTGCCAGCAGTTTCTTTGTAGAGGGCACTGAAGCTTTCTTT	CASSFFVEGTEAFF
TRBV7-2	TRBJ2-5	.	many	TGTGCCAGCAGCTCCGCGGGACAGCCTCGAGAGACCCAGTACTTC	CASSSAGQPRETQYF
TRBV2	TRBJ2-2	.	.	TGTGCCAGCAGTCTCGTACAGAACACCGGGGAGCTGTTTTTT	CASSLVQNTGELFF
TRBV7-9	TRBJ2-1	TRBD2	few	TGTGCCAGCAGGCCTTGGGGGGAGGGTGAGCAGTTCTTC	CASRPWGEGEQFF